This T cell receptor beta chain was sequenced in a study of blood T cell repertoires in COVID-19 (dated by TCRdb to the early 2020s). With respect to the entire study: Samples from collaborators originated in the United States, Italy and Spain and spanned both the acute and convalescent phases of COVID-19. The dataset comprised deeply sampled blood TCRbeta repertoires from subjects exposed to, actively infected with, or recovered from COVID-19. Where available, HLA class I and class II types were taken from metadata supplied by the sample provider and were not determined by assay-based typing. The repertoires were made available in a free public database intended to serve as a resource for research on the immune response to SARS-CoV-2. The material from the prospective study consisted of cDNA or gDNA derived from T cells, B-cell-depleted T cells, or PBMCs. The samples were drawn from two sources: the first 160 participants of the ongoing ImmuneRACE study, and 950 to 1,500 subjects contributed by 6 global collaborators. Nearly every sample came with metadata listing a de-identified subject ID, COVID-19 status, age in years and sex.

For this chain, trimming is 6 bases at the V end and 4 bases at the J end, and the number of junction bases without a gene match is 2. CDR1 KGHSH and CDR2 LQKENI were looked up in the germline V gene. From cysteine to phenylalanine, the CDR3 is 12 amino acids long. Solely the CDR3 DNA is kept, with 36 bases framed from the first base. The investigation overall reported the following: The quantity of clinical and demographic metadata differed by source and by participant and was supplied without curation.

This clone has just one count. Its antigen remains unidentified. Base qualities are not recorded, but no much larger clone differs from it by a single base. At one collaborating source in Seattle, patients were enrolled during active infection and were followed longitudinally through the course of disease. Collaborating institutions collected whole blood in K2EDTA tubes following their own protocols. For TCRbeta analysis, collaborators shipped samples in one of three forms: frozen whole blood, isolated PBMCs, or DNA extracted from either of those sample types. TCRbeta CDR3 regions were amplified from genomic DNA using the immunoSEQ Assay, a bias-controlled multiplex PCR. Processing in the source paper ran as follows. The number of nucleated cells in each sample was estimated from the amplification of reference gene primers within the assay. To quantify the absolute abundance of each unique TCRbeta CDR3 rearrangement, sequence reads were collapsed and filtered. Productive Simpson clonality was computed per sample as the square root of Simpson's diversity index over productive rearrangements. Sourced from immuneACCESS, this table was stored by TCRdb with only in-frame sequences that have V and J called. A share of the clones is absent; for the studies checked, an unresolved V gene accounts for under half, and the remainder has no known explanation. V and J calls and clone size come straight from that table; D and trimming were deduced from the DNA. The sample contains about 240,000 clones, roughly 76% of them found a single time. The leading ten clones occupy approximately 7.5% of the sample.

This TCR was sampled from an elderly woman with COVID-19, enrolled during active disease. The sequence is built from TRBV18 and TRBJ1-2; 7 middle bases align to TRBD1. Source material: peripheral blood. The DNA sequence is given as TGTGCCAGCTCCGGGGACAGCTATGGCTACACCTTC. Translated, this is CASSGDSYGYTF.